The 22 T cell receptor beta chains listed next were all sequenced from one sample in a study of blood T cells in healthy people across ages. The authors ran a second PCR of roughly 6 to 11 cycles using a sample-barcoded 5' primer and a J-beta primer mix. One entry per CDR3 protein, called by TCRdb with MiXCR from the 5' RACE reads. This table has over a million distinct CDR3 sequences, around 59% appearing once. What was sequenced was blood. These receptors all stem from a man between 18 and 29 years old in good health.

The chain combines TRBV20-1 with TRBJ1-5; D remains ambiguous. This CDR3 has 14 residues. V lost 5 bases and J 5 bases, leaving 16 bases between the germline ends. Germline V CDR1 and CDR2: DFQATT, SNEGSKA (reference sequence). The DNA of the CDR3 is TGCAGTGCTTCCCGGACGGTCGGAGATCAGCCCCAGCATTTT. Its translation is CSASRTVGDQPQHF.

As for this clonotype: This may stem from a read error, because a much larger clone lies one nucleotide away. The chain employs TRBV29-1 and TRBJ2-5; either TRBD1 or TRBD2 may supply D (5 bases each). The CDR3 runs 12 residues. Trimming pared 4 bases from V and 4 bases from J, leaving 10 bases between. Germline lookup yields CDR1 SQVTM and CDR2 ANQGSEA. This CDR3 reads CSVVDGGETQYF. The CDR3 nucleotides read TGCAGCGTTGTAGATGGGGGAGAGACCCAGTACTTC.

The CDR3 loop reads CAGGQGEYEQYF. CDR3 coding DNA: TGTGCCGGGGGACAGGGGGAGTACGAGCAGTACTTC. The V call is TRBV2, the J call TRBJ2-1; 11 bases line up with TRBD1. TRBJ2-7 explains the end of the DNA better; the J call may be wrong. This CDR3 contains 12 residues. Germline lookup yields CDR1 SNHLY and CDR2 FYNNEI.

The chain joins TRBV20-1 to TRBJ2-7; the D is unclear. The V gene's germline CDR1 is DFQATT and CDR2 SNEGSKA (reference sequence). V shed 3 bases and J shed 3 bases, with 6 bases lying between them. The CDR3 is 11 amino acids. CDR3 protein: CSARRSYEQYF. The CDR3 region has the DNA TGCAGTGCTAGGAGGAGCTACGAGCAGTACTTC.

This chain joins TRBV3-1 and TRBJ2-7, with 13 bases matching TRBD2. Germline trimming cut 4 bases from V and 4 bases from J; bases unmatched to any gene: 10. The CDR3 runs to 17 residues. Germline lookup yields CDR1 LGHDT and CDR2 YNNKEL (reference sequence). The CDR3 coding sequence is TGTGCCAGCAGCCCCCGTTGGACTAGCGGGAGTAGGTACGAGCAGTACTTC. Translating gives CASSPRWTSGSRYEQYF.

This clonotype turned up a few times. The DNA for the CDR3 is TGCAGTGCTAGCCGACTAGCGGGAGTCTCCTACGAGCAGTACTTC. Protein sequence: CSASRLAGVSYEQYF. The chain links TRBV20-1 to TRBJ2-7, with 12 bases lining up with TRBD2. The germline gives CDR1 DFQATT, CDR2 SNEGSKA (reference sequence). Trimming took 3 bases from V and 0 from J; bases not matched to a gene: 3. This CDR3 has 15 amino acids.

The chain carries TRBV4-2 and TRBJ1-6; D gene uncertain. The CDR3 length is 16 residues. Per germline, CDR1 LGHNA and CDR2 YNFKEQ. Trimming took 4 bases from V and 6 from J, leaving 16 bases between them. DNA for the CDR3: TGTGCCAGCAGCCCCATCATCGGGAGCCTTAATTCACCCCTCCACTTT. This codes for CASSPIIGSLNSPLHF.

The V call is TRBV12-3 or TRBV12-4, the J call TRBJ2-3; no firm D call. The V end lost 6 bases, the J end lost 4 bases, and 14 bases lay between the germline ends. This CDR3 contains 14 residues. CDR3 bases: TGTGCCAGCAGCCCCCACCTGACGTCAGATACGCAGTATTTT. It specifies CASSPHLTSDTQYF.

This clonotype has more than one count but fewer than ten. The V call is TRBV20-1, the J call TRBJ1-1; 7 bases line up with TRBD1. The CDR3 runs to 12 residues. V lost 5 bases and J lost 4; bases outside the gene matches: 4. CDR1 is DFQATT and CDR2 is SNEGSKA in the germline V gene (reference sequence). The CDR3 loop is CSADWTGTEAFF. CDR3 DNA: TGCAGTGCTGACTGGACAGGCACTGAAGCTTTCTTT.

The V call is TRBV11-2, the J call TRBJ2-5; D unresolved. Per the germline V gene, CDR1 is SGHAT and CDR2 is FQNNGV. The length of the CDR3 is 13 residues. V lost 5 bases to trimming and J lost 5 bases, with 12 bases between them. CDR3 residues: CASSPILRETQYF. The CDR3 nucleotides read TGTGCCAGCAGCCCGATCTTGAGGGAGACCCAGTACTTC.

The V gene is TRBV5-1, the J gene TRBJ2-1, with TRBD2 identical over 10 bases. The CDR3 is 16 amino acids. Trimming at V came to 0 bases and at J to 8 bases, leaving 8 bases not matched to a gene. Germline V lookup: CDR1 SGHRS, CDR2 YFSETQ. The CDR3 region is CASSLDLAGVSDEQFF. The CDR3 region has the DNA TGCGCCAGCAGCTTGGACCTAGCGGGAGTGTCGGATGAGCAGTTCTTC. The entire variable domain, with the rest obtained from reference TRBV5-1 and TRBJ2-1, is as follows: KAGVTQTPRYLIKTRGQQVTLSCSPISGHRSVSWYQQTPGQGLQFLFEYFSETQRNKGNFPGRFSGRQFSNSRSEMNVSTLELGDSALYLCASSLDLAGVSDEQFFGPGTRLTVL.

The chain couples TRBV6-6 to TRBJ2-1, with D possibly being TRBD1 (6 bases). V was clipped by 5 bases and J by 12 bases, with 17 bases between them. Germline V CDR1 and CDR2: MNHNY, SVGAGI (reference sequence). There are 13 residues in the CDR3. This CDR3 is CASSQLGLQGQFF. For the CDR3, the DNA is TGTGCCAGCAGTCAGCTGGGATTACAGGGGCAGTTCTTC.

This rearrangement joins TRBV25-1 to TRBJ1-4; 9 bases line up with TRBD1. V lost 6 bases, J lost 6 bases, and 2 bases stayed unmatched. Germline CDR1 is MGHDK and CDR2 is SYGVNS. The CDR3 consists of 13 residues. The CDR3 spells CASSRQGDEKLFF. The CDR3 DNA follows: TGTGCCAGCAGCCGACAGGGGGATGAAAAACTGTTTTTT. The whole variable domain, remainder taken from reference TRBV25-1 and TRBJ1-4, is EADIYQTPRYLVIGTGKKITLECSQTMGHDKMYWYQQDPGMELHLIHYSYGVNSTEKGDLSSESTVSRIRTEHFPLTLESARPSHTSQYLCASSRQGDEKLFFGSGTQLSVL.

The rearrangement uses TRBV5-4 and TRBJ2-2; no reliable D call. This CDR3 has 13 residues. V lost 6 bases and J 7 bases, leaving 13 bases between the germline ends. The germline V gene encodes CDR1 SGHNT and CDR2 YYREEE (reference sequence). The CDR3 reads CASTNRINGELFF. As DNA, the CDR3 is TGTGCCAGCACAAATAGAATTAACGGGGAGCTGTTTTTT.

The chain has TRBV9 and TRBJ2-5, with TRBD2 matching 9 bases. Germline loops: CDR1 SGDLS, CDR2 YYNGEE. This CDR3 region has 16 residues. J gave up 4 bases and V 4 bases, and 11 bases lay outside the gene matches. This CDR3 reads CASSPMRRGGGETQYF. The CDR3 DNA sequence: TGTGCCAGCAGCCCAATGAGGCGGGGGGGAGGAGAGACCCAGTACTTC. The full variable domain, with the rest looked up from reference TRBV9 and TRBJ2-5, is DSGVTQTPKHLITATGQRVTLRCSPRSGDLSVYWYQQSLDQGLQFLIQYYNGEERAKGNILERFSAQQFPDLHSELNLSSLELGDSALYFCASSPMRRGGGETQYFGPGTRLLVL.

The V and J genes are TRBV2 and TRBJ2-1; D uncertain. Germline CDR1 SNHLY, CDR2 FYNNEI. V lost 3 bases, J lost 5 bases, and 17 bases lay in between. CDR3 length: 16 amino acids. The CDR3 DNA reads TGTGCCAGCAGTGACCCCGTATGGGCGCCGAACAATGAGCAGTTCTTC. Residues: CASSDPVWAPNNEQFF. The full variable domain, in which reference TRBV2 and TRBJ2-1 provide the parts outside the CDR3, is EPEVTQTPSHQVTQMGQEVILRCVPISNHLYFYWYRQILGQKVEFLVSFYNNEISEKSEIFDDQFSVERPDGSNFTLKIRSTKLEDSAMYFCASSDPVWAPNNEQFFGPGTRLTVL.

This clonotype was seen a handful of times. CDR3 residues: CATSRDQTAGANVLTF. CDR3 sequence (DNA): TGTGCCACCAGCAGAGATCAGACGGCAGGAGCCAACGTCCTGACTTTC. The gene calls are TRBV15 and TRBJ2-6; D is unresolved. The CDR3 contains 16 residues. CDR1 is LNHNV, CDR2 YYDKDF, per germline (reference sequence). Trimming cost V 0 bases and J 7 bases, with 13 bases left between them.

V usage is TRBV29-1 and J usage is TRBJ1-1; a weak D match, TRBD1 (5 bases). From germline, CDR1 is SQVTM and CDR2 ANQGSEA. This CDR3 is built from 13 residues. V dropped 6 bases and J dropped 2 bases, with 13 bases sitting between them. The CDR3 region is CSVEQGPNTEAFF. CDR3 nucleotide sequence: TGCAGCGTCGAGCAGGGACCAAACACTGAAGCTTTCTTT.

The J gene is TRBJ2-3, the V gene TRBV5-1; possible D gene TRBD1, 5 bases. The germline V gene encodes CDR1 SGHRS and CDR2 YFSETQ. The CDR3 totals 18 residues. The germline V and J ends were trimmed by 4 bases and 5 bases, with 26 bases remaining between them. The CDR3 sequence is CASSPQGSPISEEDTQYF. CDR3 in DNA: TGCGCCAGCAGCCCGCAGGGAAGTCCGATATCCGAGGAAGATACGCAGTATTTT. Complete variable domain (other parts from reference TRBV5-1 and TRBJ2-3): KAGVTQTPRYLIKTRGQQVTLSCSPISGHRSVSWYQQTPGQGLQFLFEYFSETQRNKGNFPGRFSGRQFSNSRSEMNVSTLELGDSALYLCASSPQGSPISEEDTQYFGPGTRLTVL.

The genes are TRBV5-1 and TRBJ1-5; no definite D call. This CDR3 has 15 residues. Germline assignment: CDR1 SGHRS and CDR2 YFSETQ. V lost 0 bases and J 3 bases, leaving 10 bases between the germline ends. CDR3 nucleotides: TGCGCCAGCAGCTTGGGCGATAGGGACAATCAGCCCCAGCATTTT. Protein product: CASSLGDRDNQPQHF.

The J gene is TRBJ2-3, the V gene TRBV12-3 or TRBV12-4; perhaps TRBD2 as D (5 bases). Deletions cut 1 base from V and 3 bases from J, with 11 bases between. The CDR3 has 15 amino acids. The CDR3 here is CASSLGPEVTDTQYF. The CDR3 nucleotides are TGTGCCAGCAGTTTAGGCCCGGAGGTAACAGATACGCAGTATTTT.

This chain uses TRBV27 with TRBJ2-1; TRBD1 matches 7 bases. This CDR3 comprises 14 residues. In germline, CDR1 is MNHEY, CDR2 SMNVEV (reference sequence). The trim removed 5 bases at V and 8 bases at J, leaving 9 bases unmatched. CDR3 nucleotides: TGTGCCAGCAGTCATCAGGACAGGCCGGATGAGCAGTTCTTC. It encodes CASSHQDRPDEQFF.